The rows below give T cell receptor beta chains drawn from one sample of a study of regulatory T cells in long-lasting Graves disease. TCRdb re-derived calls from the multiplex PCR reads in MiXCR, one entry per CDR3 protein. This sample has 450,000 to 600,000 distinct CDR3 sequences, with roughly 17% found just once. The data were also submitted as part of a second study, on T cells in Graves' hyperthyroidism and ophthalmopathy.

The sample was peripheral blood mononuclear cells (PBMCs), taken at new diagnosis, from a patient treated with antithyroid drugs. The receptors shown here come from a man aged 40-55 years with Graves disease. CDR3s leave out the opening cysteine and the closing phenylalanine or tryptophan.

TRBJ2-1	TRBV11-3	ASSFPPGLALYEQF
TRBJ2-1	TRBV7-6	ASSLGRVNEQF
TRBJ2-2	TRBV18	ASSPTGQGGLGTGELF
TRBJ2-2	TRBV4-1	ASRQAFLQREKTGELF
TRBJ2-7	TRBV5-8	ASSRREDHEQY
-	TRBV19	ASTRTSGRWETQY
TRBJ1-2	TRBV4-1	ASSQDPGQGVAYGYT
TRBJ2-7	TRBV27	ASRNRDSSYEQY
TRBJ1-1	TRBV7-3	ASSLNTLYREEFYLNTEAF
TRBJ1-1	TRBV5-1	ASSLQGVSAEAF